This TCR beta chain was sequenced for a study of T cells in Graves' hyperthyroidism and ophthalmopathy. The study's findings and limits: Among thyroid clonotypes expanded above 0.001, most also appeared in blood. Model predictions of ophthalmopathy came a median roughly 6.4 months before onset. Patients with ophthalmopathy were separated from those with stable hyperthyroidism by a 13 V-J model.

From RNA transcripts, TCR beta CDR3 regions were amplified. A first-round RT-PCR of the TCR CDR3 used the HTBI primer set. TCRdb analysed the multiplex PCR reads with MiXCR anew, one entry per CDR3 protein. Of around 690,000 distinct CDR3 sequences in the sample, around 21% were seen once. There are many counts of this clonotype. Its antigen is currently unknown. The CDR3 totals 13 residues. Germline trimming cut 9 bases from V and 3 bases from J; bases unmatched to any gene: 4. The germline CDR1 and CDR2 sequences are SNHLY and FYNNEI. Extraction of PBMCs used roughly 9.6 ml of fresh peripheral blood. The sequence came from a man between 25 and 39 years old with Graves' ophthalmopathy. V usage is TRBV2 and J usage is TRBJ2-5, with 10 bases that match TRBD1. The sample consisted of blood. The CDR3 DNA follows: TGTGCCAGTGTGGGGACAGGGGAAGAGACCCAGTACTTC. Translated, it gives CASVGTGEETQYF.